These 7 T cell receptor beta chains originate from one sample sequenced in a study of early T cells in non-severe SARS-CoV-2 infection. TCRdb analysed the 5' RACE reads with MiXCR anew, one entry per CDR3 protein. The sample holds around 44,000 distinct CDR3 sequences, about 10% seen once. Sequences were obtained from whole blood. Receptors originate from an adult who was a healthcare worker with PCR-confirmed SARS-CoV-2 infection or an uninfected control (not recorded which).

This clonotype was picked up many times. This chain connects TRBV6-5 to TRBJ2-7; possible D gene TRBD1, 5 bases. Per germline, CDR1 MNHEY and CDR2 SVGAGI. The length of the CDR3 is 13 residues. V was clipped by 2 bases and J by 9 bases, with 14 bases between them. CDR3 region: CASSYLGGTGQYF. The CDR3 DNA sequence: TGTGCCAGCAGTTACCTAGGTGGAACAGGGCAGTACTTC.

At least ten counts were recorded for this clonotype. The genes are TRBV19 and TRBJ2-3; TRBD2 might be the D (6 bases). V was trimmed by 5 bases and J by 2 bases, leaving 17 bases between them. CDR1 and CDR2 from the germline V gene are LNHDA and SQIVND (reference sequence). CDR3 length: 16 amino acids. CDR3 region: CASSPPGVADTDTQYF. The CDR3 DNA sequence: TGTGCCAGTAGTCCCCCCGGGGTAGCGGACACAGATACGCAGTATTTT.

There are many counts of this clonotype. CDR3 sequence (DNA): TGTGCCAGCAGCTCCGGACTAGCGGGAACTGGGGAGCAGTACTTC. It translates to CASSSGLAGTGEQYF. The chain joins TRBV7-9 to TRBJ2-7, with 12 bases fitting TRBD2. Germline loops: CDR1 SEHNR, CDR2 FQNEAQ (reference sequence). V lost 4 bases, J lost 7 bases, and 8 bases stayed unmatched. The CDR3 length is 15 residues. The complete variable domain, with remaining parts taken from reference TRBV7-9 and TRBJ2-7, reads DTGVSQNPRHKITKRGQNVTFRCDPISEHNRLYWYRQTLGQGPEFLTYFQNEAQLEKSRLLSDRFSAERPKGSFSTLEIQRTEQGDSAMYLCASSSGLAGTGEQYFGPGTRLTVT.

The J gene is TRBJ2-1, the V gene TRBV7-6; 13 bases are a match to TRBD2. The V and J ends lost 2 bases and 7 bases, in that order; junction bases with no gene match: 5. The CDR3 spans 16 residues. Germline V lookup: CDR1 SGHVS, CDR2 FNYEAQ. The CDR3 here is CASSLSLAGGENEQFF. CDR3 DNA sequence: TGTGCCAGCAGCTTATCACTAGCGGGAGGGGAAAATGAGCAGTTCTTC.

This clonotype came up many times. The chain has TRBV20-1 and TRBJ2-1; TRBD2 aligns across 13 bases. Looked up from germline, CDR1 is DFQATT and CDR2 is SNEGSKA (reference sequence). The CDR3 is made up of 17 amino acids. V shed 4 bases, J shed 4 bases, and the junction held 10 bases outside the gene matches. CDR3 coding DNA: TGCAGTGCTACACCCCCAGGGACTAGCGGGACTTACAATGAGCAGTTCTTC. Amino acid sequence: CSATPPGTSGTYNEQFF.

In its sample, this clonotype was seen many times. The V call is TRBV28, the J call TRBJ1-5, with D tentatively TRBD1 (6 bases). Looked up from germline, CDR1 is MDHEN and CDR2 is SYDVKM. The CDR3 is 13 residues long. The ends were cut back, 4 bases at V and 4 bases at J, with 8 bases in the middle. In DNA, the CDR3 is TGTGCCAGCAGTTCAACAGGGAATCAGCCCCAGCATTTT. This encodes CASSSTGNQPQHF. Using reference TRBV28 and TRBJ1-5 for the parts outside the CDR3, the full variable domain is DVKVTQSSRYLVKRTGEKVFLECVQDMDHENMFWYRQDPGLGLRLIYFSYDVKMKEKGDIPEGYSVSREKKERFSLILESASTNQTSMYLCASSSTGNQPQHFGDGTRLSIL.

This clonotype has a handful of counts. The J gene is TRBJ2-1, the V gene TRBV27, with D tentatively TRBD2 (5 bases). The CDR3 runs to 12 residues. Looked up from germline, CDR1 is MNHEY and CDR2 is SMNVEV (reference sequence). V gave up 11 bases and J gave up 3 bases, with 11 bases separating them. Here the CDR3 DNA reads TGTGCCGCGGAAGAGGGCTACAATGAGCAGTTCTTC. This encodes CAAEEGYNEQFF.